This T cell receptor beta chain was profiled in a study of T cells after yellow fever vaccination (dated by TCRdb to the late 2010s). Study-level background: The SMART-Seq v4 Ultra Low Input RNA kit was used to prepare libraries from fractions with low cell numbers. Bulk TCR alpha and beta repertoires were sequenced longitudinally to track T-cell clones before and after primary and booster YFV17D yellow fever vaccination. Bulk PBMC replicates and cell subsets were isolated from blood drawn at multiple timepoints before and after both primary and secondary immunization. Two healthy male donors made up the cohort, one aged 18 to 29 years and the other aged 30 to 40 years. Summary of the overall study and its limitations: The secondary T-cell response was found to be weaker but faster than the primary response, with a peak reached on day 5 rather than on day 15. A small fraction of clonotypes showed up in both the CD4 and CD8 compartments, probably as a result of convergent recombination. Computational filtering was needed because FACS-sorted repertoires could contain abundant contaminating clonotypes from the bulk population. Because the study included only a couple of donors, the extent to which the findings can be generalized is limited. After the booster, most of the clones that had expanded following primary vaccination were detected again (almost 98% of CD4 and around 90% of CD8), which suggests that memory was broadly maintained.

CDR1 and CDR2 (SGHKS, YYEKEE) derive from the germline V gene (reference sequence). Taken from cysteine to phenylalanine, the CDR3 has 12 residues. Of the read, only the CDR3 DNA is kept; its 36 bases are in frame from base 1. V is pruned by 1 base and J by 8 bases, leaving 1 base of the junction without a gene match. This clonotype was seen many times. The clone's antigen remains unknown. Base qualities are not recorded, but no much larger clone differs from it by a single base. TCR cDNA was synthesized by 5'RACE template switching, which introduced a universal primer site and unique molecular identifiers. Priming for cDNA synthesis came from both the TCR alpha and TCR beta constant segments. Library amplification used two PCR steps, and the second PCR step added sample barcodes and sequencing adapters. Sequencing of libraries was done on Illumina HiSeq 2500 (2x100 bp) or NovaSeq (2x150 bp). The original methods were these. MIGEC handled demultiplexing of reads and collapsing into UMI consensus sequences, while MiXCR performed V(D)J alignment. Vaccine-responding clonotypes were identified with edgeR using replicate PBMC samples, with FDR below 0.01 and a log2 fold change above 5 up to day 15 being required. CD4 or CD8 identity was assigned to each bulk clonotype according to whether the clonotype was present at higher abundance in the sequenced CD4 repertoire or the sequenced CD8 repertoire. The public reads were reprocessed in TCRdb via fastp at Q25 and MiXCR, keeping in-frame beta chains. Rows matching on CDR3 protein sequence are summarized as one entry with the most common DNA and genes. TCRdb's processing, not the study's, gives the V and J calls here. Across this sample there are hundreds of thousands of distinct CDR3 sequences, with 7% to 10% seen only once. Of the sample, 15% to 20% is held by the ten largest clones.

This specimen's treatment or condition label, interpreted: live attenuated yellow fever vaccine strain. At each blood-draw timepoint, two biological replicates of bulk PBMCs were obtained. PBMCs were isolated from peripheral blood using a standard Ficoll-Paque protocol. RNA was extracted with TriZol from bulk PBMCs, CD4 and CD8 fractions, and dextramer-positive and dextramer-negative fractions. The rearrangement combines TRBV5-5 with TRBJ1-2; 8 central bases correspond to TRBD1. Sequences were derived from PBMCs, sampled more than 40 days after the first yellow fever vaccination. The source is a young man who received the YFV17D yellow fever vaccine. CDR3 loop: CASSLSGGGYTF. The DNA sequence follows: TGTGCCAGCAGCTTGTCAGGGGGCGGCTACACCTTC.